This T cell receptor beta chain comes out of a study of OX40 agonist ivuxolimab in advanced cancers. Study background: The patients got ivuxolimab, which is an agonistic anti-OX40 (CD134) antibody. A mean age of roughly 66 years, range roughly 20 to 90, was recorded, and roughly 80% were male. Study-wide results and caveats: Fewer expanded clones were found on average in CD4+ than in CD8+ T cells.

The CDR3 runs to 13 residues. V was pared by 1 base and J by 6 bases, with 7 bases between. CDR1 and CDR2 from the germline V gene are SGHRS and YFSETQ. The protocol was immunoSEQ multiplex PCR, while the TCRdb copy is restricted to in-frame clones and leaves out a portion. The sample shows some 74,000 clones, around 80% of them seen only once. This clone is a singleton in its sample. Its antigen is still unknown. The TCR sequence derives from an adult with an advanced solid tumor such as melanoma, head and neck, liver or kidney cancer. Sequencing was performed on CD4+ or CD8+ T cells sorted from blood, taken in a trial of the OX40 agonist ivuxolimab. V gene TRBV5-1 combines with J gene TRBJ1-4; D ambiguous. The CDR3 sequence is CASSLLQDEKLFF. The DNA of the CDR3 is TGCGCCAGCAGCTTGTTGCAGGATGAAAAACTGTTTTTT. Together with reference TRBV5-1 and TRBJ1-4, the CDR3 gives the full variable domain: KAGVTQTPRYLIKTRGQQVTLSCSPISGHRSVSWYQQTPGQGLQFLFEYFSETQRNKGNFPGRFSGRQFSNSRSEMNVSTLELGDSALYLCASSLLQDEKLFFGSGTQLSVL.